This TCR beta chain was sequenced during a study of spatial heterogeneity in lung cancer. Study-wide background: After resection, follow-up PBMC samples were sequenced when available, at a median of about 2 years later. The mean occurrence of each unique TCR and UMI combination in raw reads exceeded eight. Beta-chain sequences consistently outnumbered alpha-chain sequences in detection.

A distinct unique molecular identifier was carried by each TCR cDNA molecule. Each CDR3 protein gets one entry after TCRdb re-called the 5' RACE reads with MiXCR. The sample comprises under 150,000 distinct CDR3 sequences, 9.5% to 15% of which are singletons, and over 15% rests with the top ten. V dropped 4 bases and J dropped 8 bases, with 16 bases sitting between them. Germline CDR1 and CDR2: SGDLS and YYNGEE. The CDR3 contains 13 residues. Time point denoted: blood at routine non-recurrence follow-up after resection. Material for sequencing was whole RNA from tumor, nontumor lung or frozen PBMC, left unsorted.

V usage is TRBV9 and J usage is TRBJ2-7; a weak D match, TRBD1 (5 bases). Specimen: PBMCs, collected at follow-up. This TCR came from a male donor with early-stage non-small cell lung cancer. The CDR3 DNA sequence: TGTGCCAGCAGCCCGGCTGGGGCGGTCCAGCAGTACTTC. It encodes CASSPAGAVQQYF.